What follows are 15 T cell receptor beta chains derived from one specimen sequenced in a study of beta chain features in type 1 diabetes. No antigen has been assigned to these receptors. The entirety of the isolated RNA underwent reverse transcription, so expressed TCRB transcripts were sequenced. TCRdb's copy holds only in-frame clones and misses some; the assay was immunoSEQ multiplex PCR. The sample lists 240,000 or so clones; roughly 22% were seen once. Study results and caveats: Within each of all four CD4+ subsets, Type 1 diabetes patients had TCRB CDR3s that were moderately but significantly shorter.

The sequencing sample was made of naive CD4+ T cells from blood. These receptors were collected from a middle-aged woman with type 1 diabetes.

The rearrangement uses TRBV28 and TRBJ2-2, with 9 bases identical to TRBD1. With V trimmed by 6 bases and J by 5 bases, 7 bases remained unmatched. The CDR3 loop spans 15 amino acids. Germline V gene sequence: CDR1 MDHEN, CDR2 SYDVKM. CDR3 bases: TGTGCCAGCAGGCGCGGACAGGGGAGGACCGGGGAGCTGTTTTTT. As protein: CASRRGQGRTGELFF.

The chain recombines TRBV19 with TRBJ2-2; 14 bases agree with TRBD2. The V gene end was trimmed by 7 bases and the J gene end by 5 bases; junction bases not matched to a gene: 15. Germline V lookup: CDR1 LNHDA, CDR2 SQIVND (reference sequence). The CDR3 contains 19 residues. CDR3 region: CASKVSGLAGGGWTGELFF. The CDR3, as DNA: TGTGCCAGTAAGGTTAGCGGACTAGCGGGAGGAGGATGGACCGGGGAGCTGTTTTTT.

This clone turned up a few times. The rearrangement joins TRBV5-4 to TRBJ2-1; tentatively, D is TRBD1 (5 bases). Germline V gene data show CDR1 as SGHNT and CDR2 as YYREEE (reference sequence). CDR3 size: 13 residues. The germline V and J ends were trimmed by 4 bases and 1 base, with 6 bases remaining between them. For the CDR3, the DNA is TGTGCCAGCAGCCCAGGGTCCTACAATGAGCAGTTCTTC. Translating gives CASSPGSYNEQFF. Combining the CDR3 with reference TRBV5-4 and TRBJ2-1 gives the whole variable domain ETGVTQSPTHLIKTRGQQVTLRCSSQSGHNTVSWYQQALGQGPQFIFQYYREEENGRGNFPPRFSGLQFPNYSSELNVNALELDDSALYLCASSPGSYNEQFFGPGTRLTVL.

The gene calls are TRBV5-4 and TRBJ2-7; the match to TRBD2 covers 10 bases. The CDR3 is 15 amino acids. Germline loops: CDR1 SGHNT, CDR2 YYREEE (reference sequence). V lost 1 base, J lost 5 bases, and 6 bases stayed unmatched. The CDR3 DNA reads as TGTGCCAGCAGCTTGAGAGCGGGAGGGCCCGACGAGCAGTACTTC. Residues: CASSLRAGGPDEQYF.

The chain combines TRBV5-6 with TRBJ2-3; 7 nucleotides align to TRBD2. Germline CDR1 SGHDT, CDR2 YYEEEE. V lost 4 bases and J lost 5; bases outside the gene matches: 7. The CDR3 runs 14 residues. CDR3 in DNA: TGTGCCAGCAGCCCCGGGACTACCCGAGATACGCAGTATTTT. Protein product: CASSPGTTRDTQYF.

In this sample, this clone turned up a few times. This rearrangement joins TRBV6-4 to TRBJ1-6, with 8 bases aligning to TRBD1. The J segment lost 9 bases and the V segment lost 5 bases, leaving 6 bases of the junction unmatched. The CDR3 has 14 residues. CDR1 and CDR2 (germline): MRHNA, SNTAGT. The CDR3, as DNA: TGTGCCAGCAGTCAAGGACAGGGATCTTCACCCCTCCACTTT. Its translation: CASSQGQGSSPLHF.

This rearrangement joins TRBV4-3 to TRBJ2-5, with 9 nucleotides matching TRBD2. TRBJ2-7 matches the DNA end more closely, so the J call is doubtful. Germline V gene sequence: CDR1 LGHNA, CDR2 YSLEER. The CDR3 runs 15 residues. The CDR3 reads CASSQLAGRAYEQYF. The CDR3 region has the DNA TGCGCCAGCAGCCAACTAGCGGGGAGGGCCTACGAGCAGTACTTC.

The chain is built from TRBV18 and TRBJ2-5; tentatively, D is TRBD2 (6 bases). V dropped 3 bases and J dropped 1 base, with 12 bases sitting between them. In germline, CDR1 is KGHSH, CDR2 LQKENI. The length of the CDR3 is 15 residues. The CDR3 here is CASSPRGGSQETQYF. The CDR3 coding sequence is TGTGCCAGCTCACCGCGGGGAGGCAGCCAAGAGACCCAGTACTTC.

This clone has more than one count but fewer than ten. The rearrangement uses TRBV6-5 and TRBJ1-5; perhaps TRBD1 as D (5 bases). CDR1 is MNHEY and CDR2 is SVGAGI in the germline V gene. V lost 6 bases to trimming and J lost 3 bases, with 12 bases between them. The CDR3 consists of 14 residues. The CDR3 loop reads CASSIDRFNQPQHF. The CDR3 coding sequence is TGTGCCAGCAGCATAGACAGATTCAATCAGCCCCAGCATTTT.

This clone was seen only a few times. The gene calls are TRBV20-1 and TRBJ2-1; D is perhaps TRBD2 (6 bases). This CDR3 spans 11 amino acids. V was trimmed by 4 bases and J by 8 bases, leaving 9 bases between them. Germline V gene lookup returns CDR1 DFQATT and CDR2 SNEGSKA (reference sequence). In nucleotides, the CDR3 is TGCAGTGCTACCCCTAGCGATGAGCAGTTCTTC. This translates into CSATPSDEQFF.

This sequence joins TRBV7-9 and TRBJ2-3, with D maybe TRBD2 (5 bases). The CDR3 contains 14 residues. Germline V gene sequence: CDR1 SEHNR, CDR2 FQNEAQ (reference sequence). V was shortened by 1 base and J by 4 bases, with 9 bases between the two germline ends. Written as DNA, the CDR3 is TGTGCCAGCAGCTTAGATCAAGCGGCAGATACGCAGTATTTT. Translated, it gives CASSLDQAADTQYF.

The chain carries TRBV9 and TRBJ2-1; 11 nucleotides match TRBD2. V gave up 0 bases and J gave up 7 bases; unmatched junction bases: 15. CDR3 size: 19 residues. Germline CDR1 reads SGDLS; CDR2 reads YYNGEE. CDR3 sequence (DNA): TGTGCCAGCAGCGTAGAAGACCGATCGGGGACTAGCGGCCGGAATGAGCAGTTCTTC. It translates to CASSVEDRSGTSGRNEQFF.

This clone was detected a few times. The chain is built from TRBV5-1 and TRBJ2-5; D remains unclear. The germline V and J ends were trimmed by 3 bases and 1 base, with 4 bases remaining between them. The CDR3 loop spans 12 amino acids. CDR1 SGHRS and CDR2 YFSETQ come from the germline V gene. This CDR3 is CASSSFQETQYF. CDR3 DNA: TGCGCCAGCAGCTCTTTCCAAGAGACCCAGTACTTC. The complete variable domain, with remaining parts taken from reference TRBV5-1 and TRBJ2-5, reads KAGVTQTPRYLIKTRGQQVTLSCSPISGHRSVSWYQQTPGQGLQFLFEYFSETQRNKGNFPGRFSGRQFSNSRSEMNVSTLELGDSALYLCASSSFQETQYFGPGTRLLVL.

The chain joins TRBV6-5 to TRBJ1-6; D uncertain. Germline V gene lookup returns CDR1 MNHEY and CDR2 SVGAGI. The CDR3 length is 14 residues. The V end was cut by 6 bases, the J end by 7 bases, with 13 bases between. This chain's CDR3 is CASRVQFENSPLHF. CDR3 nucleotide sequence: TGTGCCAGCAGGGTACAGTTTGAGAATTCACCCCTCCACTTT.

The rearrangement links TRBV23-1 to TRBJ2-1; TRBD1 aligns across 7 bases. TRBV23-1 is placed among ORFs of uncertain function. Trimming cost V 6 bases and J 4 bases; bases outside gene matches: 12. The CDR3 extends over 16 amino acids. The CDR3 reads CASRYHRDRVYNEQFF. DNA of the CDR3: TGCGCCAGCAGGTACCACCGGGACAGAGTTTACAATGAGCAGTTCTTC.